Shown below are 19 T cell receptor beta chains from a single sample sequenced in a study of brain T cells in children with intractable seizures. The time point is: blood from clinic visit 5 months post-surgery; TSC patient then seizure free. Some clones are missing from TCRdb's copy, which holds only in-frame ones; the method was immunoSEQ multiplex PCR. The table shows hundreds of thousands of clones, with about 94% occurring only once. The source material was peripheral blood, sampled roughly 5 months after surgery. The origin of the receptors is a boy under three years old with tuberous sclerosis and intractable seizures.

The J gene is TRBJ2-7, the V gene TRBV30, with TRBD1 as a possible D gene (5 bases). This CDR3 spans 13 amino acids. Germline-derived CDR1 and CDR2 are GTSNPN and SVGIG (reference sequence). V was cut by 2 bases and J by 2 bases, with 10 bases left in between. CDR3 DNA sequence: TGTGCCTGGAGTCAGGGATTAGCCTACGAGCAGTACTTC. Translated: CAWSQGLAYEQYF. Filled out from reference TRBV30 and TRBJ2-7, the complete variable domain reads SQTIHQWPATLVQPVGSPLSLECTVEGTSNPNLYWYRQAAGRGLQLLFYSVGIGQISSEVPQNLSASRPQDRQFILSSKKLLLSDSGFYLCAWSQGLAYEQYFGPGTRLTVT.

The chain uses TRBV30 and TRBJ2-7; 7 bases are a match to TRBD2. Trimming at V came to 1 base and at J to 0 bases, leaving 15 bases not matched to a gene. The CDR3 runs to 18 residues. The germline V gene has CDR1 GTSNPN and CDR2 SVGIG (reference sequence). CDR3 nucleotides: TGTGCCTGGAGTGCCCCTACGAGAATCCGGGACTACTCCTACGAGCAGTACTTC. Amino acid sequence: CAWSAPTRIRDYSYEQYF.

The chain has TRBV12-3 or TRBV12-4 and TRBJ2-1, with TRBD1 as a possible D gene (6 bases). Trimming stripped 5 bases from V and 7 bases from J, with 9 bases between. The CDR3 loop spans 12 amino acids. The CDR3 DNA reads TGTGCCAGCAGTAAACAGGGTAATGAGCAGTTCTTC. Residues: CASSKQGNEQFF.

This clone was observed a handful of times. This chain uses TRBV7-3 with TRBJ1-6; possibly TRBD1 for D (5 bases). Germline loops: CDR1 SGHTA, CDR2 FQGTGA. The CDR3 is 13 residues long. V lost 5 bases and J 7 bases, leaving 9 bases between the germline ends. The CDR3 sequence is CASSEYRNSPLHF. CDR3 in DNA: TGTGCCAGCAGCGAATACAGGAATTCACCCCTCCACTTT.

The rearrangement links TRBV6-6 to TRBJ1-5; 11 bases align to TRBD1. The CDR3 has 15 residues. The germline V gene has CDR1 MNHNY and CDR2 SVGAGI (reference sequence). Unmatched junction bases numbered 6, after V lost 6 bases and J lost 5 bases. The CDR3 is CASRRPGQGDQPQHF. In DNA form, the CDR3 reads TGTGCCAGCAGGCGCCCGGGACAGGGGGATCAGCCCCAGCATTTT.

Notes on this clone: The same CDR3 can be traced to other DNA sequences in this sample. This rearrangement joins TRBV6-5 to TRBJ1-1, with unresolved D. This CDR3 region has 12 residues. The V end was cut by 0 bases, the J end by 7 bases, with 6 bases between. The germline gives CDR1 MNHEY, CDR2 SVGAGI. The CDR3 spells CASSYSSGEAFF. CDR3 nucleotides: TGTGCCAGCAGTTACTCCTCGGGTGAAGCTTTCTTT.

The CDR3 nucleotides read TGTGCCTGGAGTGTTGGGGAGTACAATGAGCAGTTCTTC. It is translated as CAWSVGEYNEQFF. The chain recombines TRBV30 with TRBJ2-1; perhaps TRBD2 as D (5 bases). This CDR3 spans 13 amino acids. Germline V gene lookup returns CDR1 GTSNPN and CDR2 SVGIG (reference sequence). V was cut by 0 bases and J by 4 bases, with 7 bases left in between.

This chain uses TRBV5-1 with TRBJ2-7, with D unclear. This CDR3 region has 15 residues. V shed 4 bases and J shed 1 base, with 15 bases lying between them. CDR1 SGHRS and CDR2 YFSETQ come from the germline V gene. The CDR3 sequence is CASSLFRGNSYEQYF. The CDR3 DNA follows: TGCGCCAGCAGCCTGTTCCGTGGAAATTCCTACGAGCAGTACTTC.

The rearrangement uses TRBV5-1 and TRBJ1-1; tentatively, D is TRBD1 (6 bases). V was pared by 4 bases and J by 1 base, with 17 bases between. CDR1 and CDR2 (germline): SGHRS, YFSETQ. The CDR3 runs to 16 residues. The chain's CDR3 is CASSPLDSLRNTEAFF. In nucleotides, the CDR3 is TGCGCCAGCAGCCCCCTGGACAGTTTAAGGAACACTGAAGCTTTCTTT.

This chain connects TRBV2 to TRBJ2-2; D unclear. Deletions cut 2 bases from V and 2 bases from J, with 12 bases between. Germline V CDR1 and CDR2: SNHLY, FYNNEI. This CDR3 has 16 amino acids. The CDR3 spells CASSERTYTNTGELFF. The CDR3 DNA follows: TGTGCCAGCAGTGAACGGACCTACACCAACACCGGGGAGCTGTTTTTT.

V usage is TRBV25-1 and J usage is TRBJ2-1; D is uncertain. V was clipped by 4 bases and J by 7 bases, with 8 bases between them. CDR1 is MGHDK, CDR2 SYGVNS, per germline. CDR3 length: 12 amino acids. The CDR3 region has the DNA TGTGCCAGCAGTGCCAAGGATAATGAGCAGTTCTTC. As protein: CASSAKDNEQFF.

The CDR3 bases are TGTGCCAGCAGCTTAGCTGGGGAAGGCTACACCTTC. It codes for CASSLAGEGYTF. V gene TRBV7-8 combines with J gene TRBJ1-2; D is ambiguous. With 0 bases removed from V and 8 bases from J, the gap between germline ends came to 7 bases. CDR1 is SGHVS, CDR2 FQNEAQ, per germline. This CDR3 contains 12 residues.

The rearrangement links TRBV7-8 to TRBJ2-1, with D possibly being TRBD1 (6 bases). The germline V gene has CDR1 SGHVS and CDR2 FQNEAQ. The length of the CDR3 is 14 residues. Between the trimmed V and J ends, which lost 5 bases and 4 bases, there was a span of 12 bases. The CDR3 spells CASSPNRAYNEQFF. DNA of the CDR3: TGTGCCAGCAGCCCCAACAGGGCTTACAATGAGCAGTTCTTC.

For the CDR3, the DNA is TGTGCCAGCAAGAGGTCCGTCTCTGGAAACACCATATATTTT. Translating gives CASKRSVSGNTIYF. The chain couples TRBV6-6 to TRBJ1-3; no reliable D call. There are 14 residues in the CDR3. V dropped 7 bases and J dropped 0 bases, with 10 bases sitting between them. Germline values: CDR1 MNHNY, CDR2 SVGAGI (reference sequence).

The rearrangement joins TRBV4-2 to TRBJ1-2, with D uncertain. This CDR3 region has 13 residues. Trimming left V 0 bases short and J 3 bases short, with 5 bases between. Germline V gives CDR1 LGHNA, CDR2 YNFKEQ. CDR3 nucleotide sequence: TGTGCCAGCAGCCAAGAGGCACACTATGGCTACACCTTC. Its protein product is CASSQEAHYGYTF.

The chain carries TRBV6-1 and TRBJ1-2; 7 bases are shared with TRBD1. Germline V gene lookup returns CDR1 MNHNS and CDR2 SASEGT. The junction had 5 bases not matched to a gene; V was cut back by 3 bases and J by 4 bases. The CDR3 is 14 residues long. This chain's CDR3 is CASSEGTVGYGYTF. CDR3 DNA sequence: TGTGCCAGCAGTGAGGGGACAGTAGGCTATGGCTACACCTTC.

The rearrangement uses TRBV2 and TRBJ2-3, with 11 bases lining up with TRBD1. The V gene end was trimmed by 5 bases and the J gene end by 0 bases; junction bases not matched to a gene: 10. The CDR3 spans 18 residues. Germline assignment: CDR1 SNHLY and CDR2 FYNNEI. DNA for the CDR3: TGTGCCAGCAGTCATCTCCGGGACAGGGGGTTAAGCACAGATACGCAGTATTTT. This encodes CASSHLRDRGLSTDTQYF.

The chain joins TRBV7-3 to TRBJ2-3; possibly TRBD1 or TRBD2 for D (5 bases each). The germline V and J ends were trimmed by 2 bases and 9 bases, with 12 bases remaining between them. The CDR3 loop spans 13 amino acids. The germline V gene has CDR1 SGHTA and CDR2 FQGTGA. DNA for the CDR3: TGTGCCAGCAGCTTACTACGCTGGGGGACGCAGTATTTT. It specifies CASSLLRWGTQYF.

The chain recombines TRBV7-9 with TRBJ2-1; D perhaps matches TRBD1 (7 bases). Looked up from germline, CDR1 is SEHNR and CDR2 is FQNEAQ (reference sequence). Trimming pared 4 bases from V and 0 bases from J, leaving 10 bases between. The CDR3 loop spans 15 amino acids. For the CDR3, the DNA is TGTGCCAGCAGCTCAGGGGGAGGCTCCTACAATGAGCAGTTCTTC. It codes for CASSSGGGSYNEQFF.